What follows are 30 T cell receptor beta chains derived from one specimen sequenced in a study of cytotoxic CD8 clonotypes in ibrutinib-treated CLL. Only in-frame clones appear in the TCRdb table, and some are missing; sequencing was by immunoSEQ multiplex PCR. The sample yields about 160,000 clones, 70% to 85% seen once. Sequenced material: PBMCs, taken after 12 months of ibrutinib treatment. These receptors all come from a human donor with chronic lymphocytic leukemia.

The chain joins TRBV18 to TRBJ1-3, with a tentative D call TRBD1 (6 bases). This CDR3 has 16 amino acids. Germline V lookup: CDR1 KGHSH, CDR2 LQKENI. V gave up 3 bases and J gave up 0 bases, with 12 bases separating them. The CDR3, as DNA: TGTGCCAGCTCACCGGGACAAACAAGCTCTGGAAACACCATATATTTT. Translated: CASSPGQTSSGNTIYF.

The V gene is TRBV5-1, the J gene TRBJ1-1; 10 bases fit TRBD1. Germline lookup yields CDR1 SGHRS and CDR2 YFSETQ. The CDR3 runs 16 residues. Unmatched junction bases numbered 8, after V lost 5 bases and J lost 1 base. Here the CDR3 reads CASRDRDRGTNTEAFF. The CDR3 bases are TGCGCCAGCAGGGACCGGGACAGGGGAACGAACACTGAAGCTTTCTTT.

The chain joins TRBV5-4 to TRBJ2-5; no firm D call. V was pared by 1 base and J by 1 base, with 8 bases between. The CDR3 has 14 residues. Germline values: CDR1 SGHNT, CDR2 YYREEE (reference sequence). The CDR3 sequence: CASSLKAGQETQYF. As DNA, the CDR3 is TGTGCCAGCAGCTTGAAGGCAGGCCAAGAGACCCAGTACTTC.

The rearrangement links TRBV28 to TRBJ1-2; D is perhaps TRBD1 (5 bases). Germline lookup yields CDR1 MDHEN and CDR2 SYDVKM. CDR3 size: 15 residues. The ends were cut back, 4 bases at V and 5 bases at J, with 17 bases in the middle. The CDR3 reads CASSSPPQGYYGYTF. The DNA of the CDR3 is TGTGCCAGCAGTTCTCCCCCGCAGGGATATTATGGCTACACCTTC.

This chain links TRBV7-9 with TRBJ1-2, with D perhaps TRBD1 (6 bases). This CDR3 comprises 13 residues. The germline V gene has CDR1 SEHNR and CDR2 FQNEAQ (reference sequence). Between the trimmed V and J ends, which lost 6 bases and 8 bases, there was a span of 16 bases. This CDR3 is CASSLGGPYGYTF. CDR3 nucleotides: TGTGCCAGCAGTTTGGGGGGCCCATACGGCTACACCTTC.

The rearrangement joins TRBV29-1 to TRBJ1-2; D is undetermined. Germline-derived CDR1 and CDR2 are SQVTM and ANQGSEA. Between the trimmed V and J ends, which lost 5 bases and 1 base, there was a span of 11 bases. This CDR3 has 13 amino acids. The CDR3 DNA follows: TGCAGCGTTTTGAAAGGGATTAACTATGGCTACACCTTC. Its translation: CSVLKGINYGYTF.

This CDR3 is CASSLGGFGELFF. In nucleotides, the CDR3 is TGTGCCAGCAGCTTAGGCGGCTTCGGGGAGCTGTTTTTT. V is TRBV7-2 and J is TRBJ2-2; D is uncertain. This CDR3 contains 13 residues. V was pared by 1 base and J by 7 bases, with 7 bases between. Germline lookup yields CDR1 SGHTA and CDR2 FQGNSA.

The rearrangement uses TRBV6-6 and TRBJ2-5; D is ambiguous. Germline V lookup: CDR1 MNHNY, CDR2 SVGAGI (reference sequence). The CDR3 sequence is 11 residues long. Trimming removed 6 bases at V and 2 bases at J, with 4 bases between. CDR3 nucleotides: TGTGCCAGCAGCGAACAAGAGACCCAGTACTTC. Its protein is CASSEQETQYF.

The chain is built from TRBV27 and TRBJ2-7; 7 bases map to TRBD2. This CDR3 region has 13 residues. CDR1 MNHEY and CDR2 SMNVEV come from the germline V gene (reference sequence). Germline trimming cut 5 bases from V and 6 bases from J; bases unmatched to any gene: 7. The CDR3 loop reads CASSRLALGEQYF. Written as DNA, the CDR3 is TGTGCCAGCAGTCGACTAGCTCTCGGCGAGCAGTACTTC.

This clone has a handful of counts. The chain is built from TRBV7-7 and TRBJ1-3; TRBD1 matches at 7 bases. J was trimmed by 4 bases and V by 1 base; bases with no gene match: 4. Germline V gene data show CDR1 as SSHAT and CDR2 as FNYEAQ (reference sequence). This CDR3 is built from 15 residues. CDR3 protein: CASSLGQGGGNTIYF. Written as DNA, the CDR3 is TGTGCCAGCAGCTTAGGCCAGGGGGGCGGAAACACCATATATTTT.

The genes are TRBV6-4 and TRBJ2-6; the D call may be TRBD1 or TRBD2 (5 bases each). V lost 5 bases and J lost 0, with 14 bases in between. Germline V lookup: CDR1 MRHNA, CDR2 SNTAGT. This CDR3 spans 17 amino acids. The CDR3 region has the DNA TGTGCCAGCAGTACCGGGACGGCCGTCTCTGGGGCCAACGTCCTGACTTTC. Translating gives CASSTGTAVSGANVLTF.

V and J are TRBV28 and TRBJ2-1; D possibly uses TRBD1 or TRBD2 (5 bases each). Trimming pared 9 bases from V and 4 bases from J, leaving 10 bases between. Looked up from germline, CDR1 is MDHEN and CDR2 is SYDVKM. This CDR3 contains 12 residues. CDR3 bases: TGTGCCAGTGGGACCGGGTACAATGAGCAGTTCTTC. Translation: CASGTGYNEQFF.

The rearrangement uses TRBV7-2 and TRBJ2-5; TRBD1 matches 8 bases. Germline trimming cut 4 bases from V and 5 bases from J; bases unmatched to any gene: 15. In germline, CDR1 is SGHTA, CDR2 FQGNSA. This CDR3 is built from 17 residues. CDR3 residues: CASSSGPGSGGLETQYF. In DNA form, the CDR3 reads TGTGCCAGCAGCTCCGGCCCCGGGTCAGGGGGCTTGGAGACCCAGTACTTC.

The rearrangement links TRBV5-1 to TRBJ1-1; 9 bases match TRBD1. Germline CDR1 and CDR2: SGHRS and YFSETQ. J was trimmed by 5 bases and V by 5 bases; bases with no gene match: 7. CDR3 length equals 14 residues. CDR3 loop: CASRGQGLKTEAFF. CDR3 DNA: TGCGCCAGCAGAGGACAGGGGCTTAAGACTGAAGCTTTCTTT.

The chain carries TRBV4-3 and TRBJ1-6, with a weak D call TRBD1 (5 bases). V was clipped by 0 bases and J by 10 bases, with 13 bases between them. The CDR3 spans 15 residues. The germline CDR1 and CDR2 sequences are LGHNA and YSLEER. The chain's CDR3 is CASSQDQGGSSPLHF. The CDR3 nucleotides read TGCGCCAGCAGCCAAGATCAGGGAGGTAGCTCACCCCTCCACTTT.

The rearrangement joins TRBV29-1 to TRBJ2-7; 7 bases are shared with TRBD1. This CDR3 has 12 residues. Germline CDR1 and CDR2: SQVTM and ANQGSEA. Losses at the gene ends were 7 bases for V and 5 bases for J; bases not matched to a gene: 8. The DNA for the CDR3 is TGCAGCGCCAACAGGGGTCCCAACGAGCAGTACTTC. It translates to CSANRGPNEQYF.

This chain uses TRBV4-3 with TRBJ2-3; TRBD1 aligns across 8 bases. J lost 6 bases, V lost 4 bases, and 15 bases had no gene match. CDR1 is LGHNA, CDR2 YSLEER, per germline. The CDR3 spans 17 residues. CDR3 DNA sequence: TGCGCCAGCAGCCCCAGATTCCCGACAGGGGTTTTCGATACGCAGTATTTT. It translates to CASSPRFPTGVFDTQYF.

This clone was found many times. The chain employs TRBV7-9 and TRBJ1-5, with D tentatively TRBD1 (5 bases). The CDR3 runs to 14 residues. Germline V CDR1 and CDR2: SEHNR, FQNEAQ (reference sequence). The germline V and J ends were trimmed by 8 bases and 1 base, with 12 bases remaining between them. CDR3 loop: CASGLGGSNQPQHF. CDR3 nucleotide sequence: TGTGCCAGCGGCCTGGGGGGGAGCAATCAGCCCCAGCATTTT.

This chain uses TRBV19 with TRBJ2-1; no firm D call. V was cut by 9 bases and J by 10 bases, with 22 bases left in between. The CDR3 consists of 14 residues. Looked up from germline, CDR1 is LNHDA and CDR2 is SQIVND (reference sequence). The CDR3 DNA sequence: TGTGCCAGCACCCGGATGGGCAGACTCAGGGAGCAGTTCTTC. Its protein product is CASTRMGRLREQFF.

This clone was seen more than once but under ten times. The CDR3 loop reads CASSSRQTRNIQYF. The CDR3 coding sequence is TGTGCCAGCAGTTCACGACAGACCCGAAACATTCAGTACTTC. The chain joins TRBV2 to TRBJ2-4, with D possibly TRBD1 on 5 matching bases. V shed 5 bases and J shed 6 bases, with 14 bases lying between them. Germline CDR1 is SNHLY and CDR2 is FYNNEI. The CDR3 is 14 amino acids. Using reference TRBV2 and TRBJ2-4 for the parts outside the CDR3, the full variable domain is EPEVTQTPSHQVTQMGQEVILRCVPISNHLYFYWYRQILGQKVEFLVSFYNNEISEKSEIFDDQFSVERPDGSNFTLKIRSTKLEDSAMYFCASSSRQTRNIQYFGAGTRLSVL.

The J gene is TRBJ2-2, the V gene TRBV18; no definite D call. Trimming left V 0 bases short and J 5 bases short, with 7 bases between. The CDR3 spans 14 residues. Germline CDR1 KGHSH, CDR2 LQKENI. Written as DNA, the CDR3 is TGTGCCAGCTCACCACCCATCCCGACCGGGGAGCTGTTTTTT. Its translation: CASSPPIPTGELFF.

This chain joins TRBV9 and TRBJ1-5; 7 positions agree with TRBD1. The CDR3 runs 15 residues. V dropped 0 bases and J dropped 6; count of bases not matched to a gene: 6. Germline V gene sequence: CDR1 SGDLS, CDR2 YYNGEE. DNA of the CDR3: TGTGCCAGCAGCGTAGGGCAGGGGGGTCTTCAGCCCCAGCATTTT. Protein product: CASSVGQGGLQPQHF.

The chain uses TRBV7-9 and TRBJ2-1; D tentatively fits TRBD1 or TRBD2 (5 bases each). CDR3 length: 13 residues. CDR1 and CDR2 from the germline V gene are SEHNR and FQNEAQ (reference sequence). V was cut by 5 bases and J by 8 bases, with 13 bases left in between. CDR3 loop: CASSPERGHEQFF. DNA of the CDR3: TGTGCCAGCAGCCCAGAGAGGGGTCATGAGCAGTTCTTC. Full variable domain (outside the CDR3, taken from reference TRBV7-9 and TRBJ2-1): DTGVSQNPRHKITKRGQNVTFRCDPISEHNRLYWYRQTLGQGPEFLTYFQNEAQLEKSRLLSDRFSAERPKGSFSTLEIQRTEQGDSAMYLCASSPERGHEQFFGPGTRLTVL.

This chain connects TRBV10-3 to TRBJ2-3, with 7 bases lining up with TRBD1. The germline V gene encodes CDR1 ENHRY and CDR2 SYGVKD. V dropped 2 bases and J dropped 4; count of bases not matched to a gene: 9. CDR3 length: 16 residues. DNA for the CDR3: TGTGCCATCAGTGAGGGCCTCGACAGGGTTTCAGATACGCAGTATTTT. Its protein is CAISEGLDRVSDTQYF.

This chain links TRBV28 with TRBJ1-2; 7 nucleotides line up with TRBD1. The V segment lost 2 bases and the J segment 1 base; nucleotides outside the gene matches: 7. Germline V gene lookup returns CDR1 MDHEN and CDR2 SYDVKM. There are 16 residues in the CDR3. CDR3 region: CASSLGTGAFNYGYTF. The CDR3 DNA reads as TGTGCCAGCAGTTTAGGAACAGGGGCTTTTAACTATGGCTACACCTTC.

This clone appeared once. This rearrangement joins TRBV4-3 to TRBJ2-1; 12 bases are a match to TRBD2. Germline V CDR1 and CDR2: LGHNA, YSLEER. This CDR3 contains 16 residues. Losses at the gene ends were 3 bases for V and 6 bases for J; bases not matched to a gene: 6. The CDR3 DNA reads as TGCGCCAGCAGCCAGCCCCGGACTAGCGGGATCAATGAGCAGTTCTTC. Translated, it gives CASSQPRTSGINEQFF.

The V gene is TRBV6-4, the J gene TRBJ2-1; D tentatively fits TRBD1 or TRBD2 (6 bases each). The CDR3 runs to 14 residues. Germline lookup yields CDR1 MRHNA and CDR2 SNTAGT. Trimming cost V 6 bases and J 8 bases, with 17 bases left between them. This chain's CDR3 is CASRKGGSSDEQFF. CDR3 DNA sequence: TGTGCCAGCAGAAAGGGGGGCTCGAGCGATGAGCAGTTCTTC.

V usage is TRBV28 and J usage is TRBJ2-3; TRBD2 matches 14 bases. The CDR3 loop spans 19 amino acids. V gave up 1 base and J gave up 2 bases; unmatched junction bases: 8. CDR1 MDHEN and CDR2 SYDVKM come from the germline V gene. DNA for the CDR3: TGTGCCAGCAGTTTATTCTTCGGGACTAGCGGGGGCCTCACAGATACGCAGTATTTT. It encodes CASSLFFGTSGGLTDTQYF.

This chain connects TRBV19 to TRBJ2-5; no definite D call. CDR1 LNHDA and CDR2 SQIVND come from the germline V gene (reference sequence). The CDR3 runs 13 residues. V gave up 10 bases and J gave up 2 bases, with 14 bases separating them. The CDR3 nucleotides are TGTGCCATCAATGCCTGGTGGCAAGAGACCCAGTACTTC. Protein: CAINAWWQETQYF.

The genes are TRBV7-9 and TRBJ1-1; 7 bases are shared with TRBD1. The V gene's germline CDR1 is SEHNR and CDR2 FQNEAQ (reference sequence). V dropped 2 bases and J dropped 1; count of bases not matched to a gene: 10. The CDR3 spans 17 residues. In nucleotides, the CDR3 is TGTGCCAGCAGCTTATGGACAGGCAGACGTACGAACACTGAAGCTTTCTTT. As protein: CASSLWTGRRTNTEAFF. The full variable domain, completed using reference TRBV7-9 and TRBJ1-1, is DTGVSQNPRHKITKRGQNVTFRCDPISEHNRLYWYRQTLGQGPEFLTYFQNEAQLEKSRLLSDRFSAERPKGSFSTLEIQRTEQGDSAMYLCASSLWTGRRTNTEAFFGQGTRLTVV.